The clone carrying this T cell receptor beta chain occurred a few times. Its antigen remains unknown. Through a sample-barcoded 5' primer and a J-beta primer mix, a second PCR was run for 7 to 11 cycles. TCRdb ran MiXCR on the 5' RACE reads and lists one entry per CDR3 protein. Of 910,000 or so distinct CDR3 sequences listed, roughly half are singletons. This record belongs to a study of blood T cells in healthy people across ages. General study findings and limits: The CMV status of each donor remained undetermined, and this could have confounded shifts in expanded clonotypes. Estimates drawn from one million T cells were deemed to understate diversity.

CDR3 length: 14 amino acids. Looked up from germline, CDR1 is SGHRS and CDR2 is YFSETQ. The germline V and J ends were trimmed by 1 base and 1 base, with 8 bases remaining between them. The V gene is TRBV5-1, the J gene TRBJ1-1; D uncertain. Sequenced: blood. The sequence came from a woman aged 55-75 years in good health. CDR3: CASSLQTSNTEAFF. CDR3 sequence (DNA): TGCGCCAGCAGCTTGCAGACGTCGAACACTGAAGCTTTCTTT.